A single sample gave rise to the 26 T cell receptor beta chains below, sequenced in a study of blood T cells in healthy people across ages. Next came a second PCR, run for about 6 to 12 cycles, which used a sample-barcoded 5' primer along with a J-beta primer mix. In TCRdb, the 5' RACE reads were re-called with MiXCR into one record per CDR3 protein. The sample includes about 640,000 distinct CDR3 sequences, under 65% of them seen just once. Material for sequencing was blood. The receptor source for this set is a man aged 60 to 75 in good health.

V and J are TRBV4-1 and TRBJ1-4; 11 bases fit TRBD1. Germline V gene data show CDR1 as MGHRA and CDR2 as YSYEKL. The V and J ends lost 4 bases and 5 bases, in that order; junction bases with no gene match: 12. The CDR3 length is 18 residues. The CDR3 sequence is CASSRQDRGRLGNEKLFF. CDR3 coding DNA: TGCGCCAGCAGCCGACAGGACAGGGGGCGACTTGGGAATGAAAAACTGTTTTTT.

The chain's CDR3 is CASSQTAGVEQFF. The CDR3 DNA reads TGTGCCAGCAGCCAAACAGCGGGGGTTGAGCAGTTCTTC. V and J are TRBV14 and TRBJ2-1; 8 bases match TRBD2. The V gene end was trimmed by 2 bases and the J gene end by 9 bases; junction bases not matched to a gene: 3. The CDR3 consists of 13 residues. In germline, CDR1 is SGHDN, CDR2 FVKESK.

Points on this clonotype: A read error is possible here, since a much larger clone lies one base away. CDR3 bases: TGTGCCATCAGTGCAGCTAGCGGGGGCGCCCAGTTCTTC. Its protein product is CAISAASGGAQFF. V and J are TRBV12-3 or TRBV12-4 and TRBJ2-1; 10 bases fit TRBD2. The CDR3 totals 13 residues.

The chain combines TRBV20-1 with TRBJ1-1; TRBD1 might be the D (6 bases). The length of the CDR3 is 13 residues. V was clipped by 3 bases and J by 4 bases, with 12 bases between them. Germline V gene sequence: CDR1 DFQATT, CDR2 SNEGSKA (reference sequence). In nucleotides, the CDR3 is TGCAGTGCTAGGAGGGGGGGGAGCACTGAAGCTTTCTTT. Amino acid sequence: CSARRGGSTEAFF.

This chain uses TRBV14 with TRBJ1-1; 7 bases are shared with TRBD1. The CDR3 consists of 15 residues. The germline CDR1 and CDR2 sequences are SGHDN and FVKESK. The V and J ends lost 1 base and 5 bases, in that order; junction bases with no gene match: 7. The CDR3 loop is CASSQVRGRGTEAFF. CDR3 nucleotides: TGTGCCAGCAGCCAAGTTAGGGGGCGAGGGACTGAAGCTTTCTTT.

This clonotype was recorded only once. The chain recombines TRBV20-1 with TRBJ2-1, with D possibly being TRBD2 (5 bases). The CDR3 is 14 amino acids. Trimming removed 3 bases from V and 0 bases from J, with 9 bases in between. The germline gives CDR1 DFQATT, CDR2 SNEGSKA (reference sequence). CDR3 bases: TGCAGTGCTAGGAGGGCGAGCTCCTACAATGAGCAGTTCTTC. Translating gives CSARRASSYNEQFF.

The V gene is TRBV12-3 or TRBV12-4, the J gene TRBJ2-2, with 8 bases that match TRBD2. There are 15 residues in the CDR3. J lost 4 bases, V lost 1 base, and 2 bases had no gene match. DNA for the CDR3: TGTGCCAGCAGTTTAGGTAGCGGGGCCACCGGGGAGCTGTTTTTT. This codes for CASSLGSGATGELFF.

The V gene is TRBV25-1, the J gene TRBJ2-5; the D gene is possibly TRBD2 (7 bases). The germline V gene encodes CDR1 MGHDK and CDR2 SYGVNS. The CDR3 has 13 residues. Trimming removed 5 bases from V and 5 bases from J, with 12 bases in between. The DNA of the CDR3 is TGTGCCAGCAGTATACAGGGAGGGGAGACCCAGTACTTC. It yields the protein CASSIQGGETQYF.

The V gene is TRBV10-3, the J gene TRBJ2-7; 14 nucleotides agree with TRBD2. CDR3 size: 15 residues. Trimming cost V 4 bases and J 4 bases; bases outside gene matches: 3. Germline lookup yields CDR1 ENHRY and CDR2 SYGVKD. In DNA form, the CDR3 reads TGTGCCATCAGTGGTGGGACTAGCGGGGGTTACGAGCAGTACTTC. This encodes CAISGGTSGGYEQYF.

The chain joins TRBV5-1 to TRBJ1-1; no firm D call. Germline CDR1 reads SGHRS; CDR2 reads YFSETQ. Trimming pared 0 bases from V and 1 base from J, leaving 10 bases between. The length of the CDR3 is 15 residues. In DNA, the CDR3 is TGCGCCAGCAGCTTGGAGGGTGGGCAGAACACTGAAGCTTTCTTT. Its protein is CASSLEGGQNTEAFF.

This clonotype appeared a few times. The J gene is TRBJ1-2, the V gene TRBV4-2, with TRBD1 as a possible D gene (6 bases). Germline values: CDR1 LGHNA, CDR2 YNFKEQ. CDR3 length: 14 amino acids. V was shortened by 3 bases and J by 6 bases, with 14 bases between the two germline ends. The CDR3 DNA follows: TGTGCCAGCAGCCAGGAGCCCAGGGGACATGGCTACACCTTC. It yields the protein CASSQEPRGHGYTF.

This clonotype was observed a handful of times. The chain couples TRBV6-4 to TRBJ2-1; no firm D call. CDR1 is MRHNA and CDR2 is SNTAGT in the germline V gene. The ends were cut back, 0 bases at V and 8 bases at J, with 17 bases in the middle. The CDR3 has 16 amino acids. CDR3: CASSDSSRKTVDEQFF. The CDR3, as DNA: TGTGCCAGCAGTGACTCGAGTAGGAAAACCGTTGATGAGCAGTTCTTC.

A few counts support this clonotype. The V gene is TRBV27, the J gene TRBJ2-5; D gene uncertain. Germline V lookup: CDR1 MNHEY, CDR2 SMNVEV (reference sequence). The CDR3 runs 15 residues. V was shortened by 2 bases and J by 0 bases, with 10 bases between the two germline ends. CDR3 amino acids: CASSLLSTDQETQYF. In DNA form, the CDR3 reads TGTGCCAGCAGTTTACTAAGCACAGACCAAGAGACCCAGTACTTC.

This sequence joins TRBV2 and TRBJ2-5; possibly TRBD2 for D (5 bases). The J call may be incorrect, as the DNA end agrees better with TRBJ2-7. Germline V CDR1 and CDR2: SNHLY, FYNNEI. The CDR3 is 13 amino acids. CDR3 bases: TGTGCCAGCAGTGACCGGGATGAGATCGAGCAGTACTTC. This codes for CASSDRDEIEQYF.

The gene calls are TRBV2 and TRBJ1-1, with D possibly TRBD1 on 5 matching bases. This CDR3 contains 16 residues. Deletions cut 2 bases from V and 2 bases from J, with 15 bases between. CDR1 and CDR2 from the germline V gene are SNHLY and FYNNEI. CDR3 in DNA: TGTGCCAGCAGTGAATATGGGGGACTCAGAAACACTGAAGCTTTCTTT. Protein: CASSEYGGLRNTEAFF.

The chain couples TRBV7-2 to TRBJ2-1, with D perhaps given as TRBD1 or TRBD2 (5 bases each). With 4 bases removed from V and 4 bases from J, the gap between germline ends came to 14 bases. Germline assignment: CDR1 SGHTA and CDR2 FQGNSA. The CDR3 is 15 amino acids. The CDR3 is CASSSSRGAYNEQFF. In nucleotides, the CDR3 is TGTGCCAGCAGCTCCTCGAGAGGGGCGTACAATGAGCAGTTCTTC.

This chain joins TRBV29-1 and TRBJ2-2; weak D call: TRBD1 (6 bases). This CDR3 has 11 amino acids. CDR1 SQVTM and CDR2 ANQGSEA come from the germline V gene. V was pared by 4 bases and J by 11 bases, with 11 bases between. As DNA, the CDR3 is TGCAGCGTTGGAGGGACAACCGAGCTGTTTTTT. Encoded protein: CSVGGTTELFF.

This clonotype was seen a handful of times. The genes are TRBV7-2 and TRBJ2-7; D call uncertain. V lost 5 bases to trimming and J lost 0 bases, with 8 bases between them. The CDR3 runs to 13 residues. Germline loops: CDR1 SGHTA, CDR2 FQGNSA. The CDR3, as DNA: TGTGCCAGCAGCGTACAAGGCTCCTACGAGCAGTACTTC. Amino acids: CASSVQGSYEQYF.

The CDR3 DNA reads as TGTGCCAGCTCTCGCGGGACAGGGGACTACAATGAGCAGTTCTTC. It translates to CASSRGTGDYNEQFF. The chain couples TRBV18 to TRBJ2-1, with 10 bases identical to TRBD1. The CDR3 covers 15 residues. The V gene's germline CDR1 is KGHSH and CDR2 LQKENI. Germline trimming cut 6 bases from V and 3 bases from J; bases unmatched to any gene: 5.

This chain joins TRBV3-1 and TRBJ2-5, with 8 bases matching TRBD1. The germline V gene encodes CDR1 LGHDT and CDR2 YNNKEL (reference sequence). This CDR3 has 15 amino acids. The trim removed 0 bases at V and 5 bases at J, leaving 5 bases unmatched. CDR3 nucleotide sequence: TGTGCCAGCAGCCAAGACCGCAGGGGGCGTGAGACCCAGTACTTC. Its translation: CASSQDRRGRETQYF.

The J gene is TRBJ2-1, the V gene TRBV20-1, with 7 bases fitting TRBD2. This CDR3 has 13 residues. V shed 6 bases, J shed 1 base, and the junction held 3 bases outside the gene matches. CDR1 and CDR2 (germline): DFQATT, SNEGSKA (reference sequence). CDR3 DNA: TGCAGTGCCTCCGGGGGGTCCTACAATGAGCAGTTCTTC. It translates to CSASGGSYNEQFF.

Concerning this clonotype itself: A read error may explain this, as a much larger clone is one base away. This chain links TRBV25-1 with TRBJ2-1; unclear D gene. Judging by the DNA end, TRBJ2-7 fits better; the J call may be wrong. The CDR3 totals 10 residues. Germline assignment: CDR1 MGHDK and CDR2 SYGVNS. CDR3 region: CASGYNEQYF. In DNA form, the CDR3 reads TGTGCCAGCGGTTACAATGAGCAGTACTTC.

The V and J genes are TRBV6-5 and TRBJ1-2; D unresolved. The germline V gene has CDR1 MNHEY and CDR2 SVGAGI. The CDR3 is 14 amino acids. With 2 bases removed from V and 8 bases from J, the gap between germline ends came to 15 bases. CDR3 DNA sequence: TGTGCCAGCAGTTACCGCGACCTCCACGGAGGCTACACCTTC. Encoded protein: CASSYRDLHGGYTF.

V gene TRBV19 combines with J gene TRBJ1-2; D possibly corresponds to TRBD1 (5 bases). The germline gives CDR1 LNHDA, CDR2 SQIVND (reference sequence). V was trimmed by 5 bases and J by 6 bases, leaving 13 bases between them. CDR3 length: 13 residues. Here the CDR3 DNA reads TGTGCCAGTAGTGGACGATCGACAGATGGCTACACCTTC. It translates to CASSGRSTDGYTF.

The CDR3 DNA is TGCAGTGCCTCTATAGGCCTAAGACTTGGCCACGAGCAGTACTTC. Protein product: CSASIGLRLGHEQYF. V gene TRBV20-1 combines with J gene TRBJ2-7, with D uncertain. CDR3 length equals 15 residues. With 6 bases removed from V and 5 bases from J, the gap between germline ends came to 23 bases. Germline assignment: CDR1 DFQATT and CDR2 SNEGSKA (reference sequence).

The rearrangement links TRBV10-3 to TRBJ2-5, with D uncertain. The germline gives CDR1 ENHRY, CDR2 SYGVKD. The CDR3 sequence is 14 residues long. The V end lost 11 bases, the J end lost 11 bases, and 27 bases lay between the germline ends. DNA for the CDR3: TGTGCCGTGAAAGAGGTGGAGAGTAGGGAAAAGCAGTACTTC. Translation: CAVKEVESREKQYF.